Given below is one T cell receptor beta chain in context. Its antigen is currently not known. No qualities accompany the bases; no much larger clone lies one base away. Another Seattle source contributed samples from volunteer blood donors who had recovered from COVID-19. The collaborating institutions used their own protocols to collect whole blood in K2EDTA tubes. Collaborator samples were shipped for TCRbeta analysis as frozen whole blood, isolated PBMCs, or DNA extracted from either sample type. The data stem from a study of blood T cell repertoires in COVID-19 (dated by TCRdb to between 2020 and 2021). Concerning the study at large: The collaborator samples originated in the United States, Italy and Spain and spanned the acute and convalescent phases of COVID-19. The prospective study material was composed of cDNA or gDNA derived from T cells, B-cell-depleted T cells, or PBMCs. Deeply sampled blood TCRbeta repertoires from subjects exposed to, actively infected with, or recovered from COVID-19 were included in the dataset. A freely available public database, intended as a resource for researchers studying the immune response to SARS-CoV-2, is where the repertoires were released. The samples were drawn from two sources: the first 160 participants of the ongoing ImmuneRACE study, and fewer than 1,500 subjects contributed by 6 global collaborators. Nearly every sample came with metadata listing a de-identified subject ID, COVID-19 status, age in years and sex. Where available, HLA class I and class II types were taken from metadata supplied by the sample provider and were not determined by assay-based typing. What the authors observed across the whole study: The amount of clinical and demographic metadata varied by source and participant and was provided uncurated.

The immunoSEQ Assay, a bias-controlled multiplex PCR, was used to amplify TCRbeta CDR3 regions from genomic DNA. Turning to the authors' computational methods: The number of nucleated cells in each sample was estimated from the amplification of reference gene primers within the assay. To quantify the absolute abundance of each unique TCRbeta CDR3 rearrangement, sequence reads were collapsed and filtered. Productive Simpson clonality was computed per sample as the square root of Simpson's diversity index over productive rearrangements. In TCRdb, the immuneACCESS table is reduced to in-frame sequences with V and J assigned. These tables do not hold every clone; where another copy was compared, an unresolved V gene accounts for under half, and the others remain unexplained. The V and J calls and clone size were taken over from that table, and D and trimming were inferred from the DNA. Counted in this sample were about 300,000 clones; around 87% of them appeared once. The top ten hold about 1.4% of the sample.

CDR1 and CDR2, per the germline V gene, are ENHRY and SYGVKD. V is clipped by 4 bases and J by 6 bases, and the sequence between their germline boundaries is 15 bases long. There are 14 amino acids in the CDR3, from cysteine to phenylalanine inclusive. Only the CDR3 region is kept as DNA, spanning 42 bases read in frame from base 1. Source material: peripheral blood. This TCR derives from a woman in her 40s who had recovered from COVID-19. The rearranged chain carries TRBV10-3 and TRBJ1-1; perhaps TRBD1 is the D gene, with 6 bases matching. The CDR3 amino acid sequence is: CAISAGTRPAEAFF. The DNA is as follows: TGTGCCATCAGTGCCGGGACAAGGCCTGCTGAAGCTTTCTTT.